The sequence of this T cell receptor beta chain was determined in a study of CD8+CD57+ T cells in acquired aplastic anemia. Study-level background: Mean DNA quantity obtained from sorted CD4+ and CD8+ cells was about 3 ug.

TCR beta VDJ combinations and CDR3 sequences were profiled from genomic DNA. From the reads, TCRdb called clonotypes with MiXCR, one entry per CDR3 protein. The data hold about 200,000 distinct CDR3 sequences, with roughly 35% observed a single time. General study points: Overlapping CD8+ CDR3 repertoires of patients and controls contained some 27 shared sequences.

This clonotype was observed at least ten times. No antigen is known for it. Trimming at V came to 5 bases and at J to 3 bases, leaving 3 bases not matched to a gene. This CDR3 is 13 amino acids long. Germline V gene lookup returns CDR1 SEHNR and CDR2 FQNEAQ (reference sequence). The sample consisted of sorted CD4+, CD8+, or CD8+CD57+ T cells (not recorded which) from PBMCs. The chain carries TRBV7-9 and TRBJ1-1; 7 positions match TRBD1. The source is a human donor in good health, serving as a control. CDR3 bases: TGTGCCAGCAGCAGGGGGCGGTACACTGAAGCTTTCTTT. It is translated as CASSRGRYTEAFF.